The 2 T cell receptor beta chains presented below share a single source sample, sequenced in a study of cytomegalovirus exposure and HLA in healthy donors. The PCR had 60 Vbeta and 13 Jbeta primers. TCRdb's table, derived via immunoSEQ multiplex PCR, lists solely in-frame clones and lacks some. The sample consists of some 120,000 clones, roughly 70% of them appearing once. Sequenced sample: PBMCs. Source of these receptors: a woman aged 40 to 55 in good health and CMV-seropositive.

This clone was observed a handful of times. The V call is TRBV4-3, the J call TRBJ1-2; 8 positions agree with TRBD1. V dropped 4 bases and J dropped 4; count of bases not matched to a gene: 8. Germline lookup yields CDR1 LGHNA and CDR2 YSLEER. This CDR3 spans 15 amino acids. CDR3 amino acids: CASSPNGQGGYGYTF. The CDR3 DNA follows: TGCGCCAGCAGCCCGAATGGACAGGGAGGCTATGGCTACACCTTC.

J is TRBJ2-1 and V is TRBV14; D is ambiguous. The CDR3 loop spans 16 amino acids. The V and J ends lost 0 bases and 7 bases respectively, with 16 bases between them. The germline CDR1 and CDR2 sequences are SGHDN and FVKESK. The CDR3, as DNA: TGTGCCAGCAGCCAAGATAAGGAGAACATTAGGAATGAGCAGTTCTTC. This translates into CASSQDKENIRNEQFF.